The T cell receptor (beta chain) under discussion was sequenced for a study of cytomegalovirus exposure and HLA in healthy donors. With 5 bases removed from V and 7 bases from J, the gap between germline ends came to 12 bases. This CDR3 spans 12 amino acids. Per the germline V gene, CDR1 is GTSNPN and CDR2 is SVGIG (reference sequence). It was with 60 Vbeta and 13 Jbeta primers that the PCR ran. Sequenced by immunoSEQ multiplex PCR; TCRdb stores in-frame clones only, minus some. In the table there are some 170,000 clones, about 9% of which are singletons. Study-level findings and limits: In a later analysis, the majority of CMV-associated beta chains seemingly showed HLA restriction.

Remarks on this clone: Its antigen is still unknown.

The gene calls are TRBV30 and TRBJ1-5; D not resolved. This receptor was taken from a woman in her twenties or thirties in good health and CMV-seropositive. Sequenced material: PBMCs. CDR3 loop: CAWGRAEQPQHF. The CDR3 bases are TGTGCCTGGGGGAGGGCAGAACAGCCCCAGCATTTT.